This T cell receptor (beta chain) emerged from a study of blood T cell repertoires in COVID-19. For the study at large: There were acute and convalescent COVID-19 samples, and they came from the United States, Italy and Spain. The cDNA or gDNA used as material had been derived from T cells, B-cell-depleted T cells, or PBMCs.

As processed by the authors: Amplification from reference gene primers served as the basis for estimated nucleated cell counts. This table comes from immunoSEQ multiplex PCR, and its TCRdb copy is limited to in-frame clones, with some not included. V, J and clone size were drawn from that table, and D and trimming were deduced from the DNA. The table shows over 120,000 clones, with about 86% occurring only once. The germline V gene has CDR1 ENHRY and CDR2 SYGVKD. V lost 3 bases and J 1 base, leaving 13 bases between the germline ends. CDR3 size: 15 residues. The V call is TRBV10-3, the J call TRBJ2-7; maybe TRBD1 (5 bases). The sequenced sample consisted of peripheral blood. This clonotype was sampled from a human donor in a cohort sampled during active COVID-19. CDR3 sequence: CAISDQGWASYEQYF. CDR3 in DNA: TGTGCCATCAGTGATCAGGGATGGGCATCCTACGAGCAGTACTTC.